This T cell receptor beta chain was found in a study of cytomegalovirus exposure and HLA in healthy donors. Study details: Unique TCRs numbering around 80 million, obtained from HLA-typed donors, made up an early data release.

Per the germline V gene, CDR1 is MNHEY and CDR2 is SVGAGI. Trimming at V came to 6 bases and at J to 2 bases, leaving 2 bases not matched to a gene. The CDR3 has 13 residues. Amplification used 60 Vbeta primers and 13 Jbeta primers. Clones were sequenced by immunoSEQ multiplex PCR, and TCRdb holds only the in-frame ones, with some missing. In the table there are nearly 110,000 clones, 60% to 80% of which are singletons. With respect to this clone: Its target is not known.

Whole-study results and caveats: The authors later found TCR association rates varying by HLA locus, with DRB1 most and HLA-C fewest. In a later analysis, the majority of CMV-associated beta chains seemingly showed HLA restriction.

The chain combines TRBV6-5 with TRBJ2-3, with 7 positions matching TRBD2. The source material was PBMCs. The sequence derives from a man between 40 and 49 years old in good health and CMV-seronegative. The CDR3 DNA follows: TGTGCCAGCAGGCGGGGGATCACAGATACGCAGTATTTT. Translated, it gives CASRRGITDTQYF.